This T cell receptor beta chain derives from a study of HIV-infected patients and healthy controls. The repertoire came from unfractionated whole blood and reflected all unsorted peripheral T cells. Germline V gene data show CDR1 as SGHDT and CDR2 as YYEEEE. This CDR3 is built from 13 residues. Trimming removed 1 base at V and 4 bases at J, with 7 bases between. Around 530 ng RNA was reverse transcribed with alpha and beta constant-region primers. Each of the alpha and beta chains got its own library through chain-specific third strand synthesis with indices. Each CDR3 protein is one row after TCRdb ran MiXCR on the 5' RACE reads. Of 6,000 or so distinct CDR3 sequences in the sample, 20% to 25% were seen once.

Material: blood, obtained before antiretroviral therapy. This receptor was taken from an adult with HIV infection. The genes are TRBV5-6 and TRBJ2-3; tentative D call: TRBD2 (6 bases). CDR3 bases: TGTGCCAGCAGCTTGAGGAGGGCAGATACGCAGTATTTT. Translated, it gives CASSLRRADTQYF.